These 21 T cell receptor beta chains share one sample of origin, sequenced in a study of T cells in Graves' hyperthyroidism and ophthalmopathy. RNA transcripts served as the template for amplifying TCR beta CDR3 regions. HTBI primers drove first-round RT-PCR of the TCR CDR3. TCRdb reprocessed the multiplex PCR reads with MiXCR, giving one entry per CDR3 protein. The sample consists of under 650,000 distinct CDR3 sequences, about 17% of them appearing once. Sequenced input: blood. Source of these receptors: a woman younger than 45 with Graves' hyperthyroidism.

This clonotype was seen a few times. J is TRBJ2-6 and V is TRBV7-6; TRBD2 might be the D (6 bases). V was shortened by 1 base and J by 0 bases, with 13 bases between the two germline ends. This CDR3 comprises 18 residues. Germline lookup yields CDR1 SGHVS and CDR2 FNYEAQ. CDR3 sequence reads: CASSLGGLITSGANVLTF. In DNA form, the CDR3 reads TGTGCCAGCAGCTTAGGGGGACTGATTACCTCTGGGGCCAACGTCCTGACTTTC.

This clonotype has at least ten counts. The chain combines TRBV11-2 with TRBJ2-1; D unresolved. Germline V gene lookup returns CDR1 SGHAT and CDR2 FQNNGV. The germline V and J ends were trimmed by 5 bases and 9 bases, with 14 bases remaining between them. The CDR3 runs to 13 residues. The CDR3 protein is CASSPDPGSEQFF. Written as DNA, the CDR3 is TGTGCCAGCAGCCCTGACCCGGGTAGTGAGCAGTTCTTC.

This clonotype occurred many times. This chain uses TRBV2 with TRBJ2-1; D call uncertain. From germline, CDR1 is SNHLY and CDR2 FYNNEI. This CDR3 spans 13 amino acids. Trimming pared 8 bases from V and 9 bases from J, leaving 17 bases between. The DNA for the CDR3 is TGTGCCAGCTCGCTAGTATCCATGGGTGAGCAGTTCTTC. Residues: CASSLVSMGEQFF. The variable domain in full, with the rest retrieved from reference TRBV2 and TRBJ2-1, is EPEVTQTPSHQVTQMGQEVILRCVPISNHLYFYWYRQILGQKVEFLVSFYNNEISEKSEIFDDQFSVERPDGSNFTLKIRSTKLEDSAMYFCASSLVSMGEQFFGPGTRLTVL.

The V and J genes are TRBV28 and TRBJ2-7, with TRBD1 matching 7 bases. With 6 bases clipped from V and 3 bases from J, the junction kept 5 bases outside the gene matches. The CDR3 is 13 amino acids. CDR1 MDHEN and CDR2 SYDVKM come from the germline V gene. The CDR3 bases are TGTGCCAGCAGGACAGGGAACTACTACGAGCAGTACTTC. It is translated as CASRTGNYYEQYF. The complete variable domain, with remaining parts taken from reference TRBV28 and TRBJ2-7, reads DVKVTQSSRYLVKRTGEKVFLECVQDMDHENMFWYRQDPGLGLRLIYFSYDVKMKEKGDIPEGYSVSREKKERFSLILESASTNQTSMYLCASRTGNYYEQYFGPGTRLTVT.

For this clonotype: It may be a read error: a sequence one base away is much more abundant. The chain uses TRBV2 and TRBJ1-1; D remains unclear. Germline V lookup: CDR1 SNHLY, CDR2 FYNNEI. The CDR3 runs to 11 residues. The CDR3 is CTSSDLTEAFF. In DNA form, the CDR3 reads TGTACCAGCAGTGATTTGACCGAAGCTTTCTTT.

CDR3 amino acids: CASSYGTGNEQFF. In nucleotides, the CDR3 is TGTGCCAGCAGTTACGGGACAGGCAATGAGCAGTTCTTC. J is TRBJ2-1 and V is TRBV6-5; 8 nucleotides line up with TRBD1. V shed 2 bases, J shed 6 bases, and the junction held 0 bases outside the gene matches. The CDR3 has 13 amino acids. The V gene's germline CDR1 is MNHEY and CDR2 SVGAGI.

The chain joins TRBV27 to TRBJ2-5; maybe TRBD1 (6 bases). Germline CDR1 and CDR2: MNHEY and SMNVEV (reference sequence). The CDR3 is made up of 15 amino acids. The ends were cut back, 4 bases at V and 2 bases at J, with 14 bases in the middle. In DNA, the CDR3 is TGTGCCAGCAGTTGGTCACAGGGAGATCAAGAGACCCAGTACTTC. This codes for CASSWSQGDQETQYF.

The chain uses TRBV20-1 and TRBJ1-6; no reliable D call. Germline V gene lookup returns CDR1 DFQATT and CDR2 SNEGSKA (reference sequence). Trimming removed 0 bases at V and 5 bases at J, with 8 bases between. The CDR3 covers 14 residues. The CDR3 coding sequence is TGCAGTGCTAGAGAAGGTCAGAATAATTCACCCCTCCACTTT. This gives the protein CSAREGQNNSPLHF.

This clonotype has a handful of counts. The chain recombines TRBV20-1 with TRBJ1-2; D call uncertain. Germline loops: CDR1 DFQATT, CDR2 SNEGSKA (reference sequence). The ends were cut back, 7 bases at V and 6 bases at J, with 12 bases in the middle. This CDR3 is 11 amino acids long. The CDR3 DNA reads TGCAGTGTAAGGGTTTTGGATGGCTACACCTTC. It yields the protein CSVRVLDGYTF.

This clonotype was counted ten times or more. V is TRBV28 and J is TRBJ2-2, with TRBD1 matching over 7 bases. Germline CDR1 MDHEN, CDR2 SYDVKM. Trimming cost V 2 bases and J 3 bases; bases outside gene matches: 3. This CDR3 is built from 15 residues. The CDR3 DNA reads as TGTGCCAGCAGTTTAATAGACAGGGACACCGGGGAGCTGTTTTTT. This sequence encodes CASSLIDRDTGELFF.

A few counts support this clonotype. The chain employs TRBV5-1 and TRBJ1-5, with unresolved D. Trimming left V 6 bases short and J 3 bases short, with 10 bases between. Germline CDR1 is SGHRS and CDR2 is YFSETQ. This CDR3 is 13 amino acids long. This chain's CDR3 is CASTEEANQPQHF. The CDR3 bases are TGCGCCAGCACGGAGGAAGCCAATCAGCCCCAGCATTTT.

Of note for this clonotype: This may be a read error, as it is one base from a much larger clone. The CDR3 sequence: CASSLGQISQPQHF. The DNA for the CDR3 is TGTGCCAGCAGTCTAGGACAGATAAGTCAGCCCCAGCATTTT. This chain joins TRBV6-2 or TRBV6-3 and TRBJ1-5, with a weak D call TRBD1 (6 bases). Trimming removed 5 bases from V and 6 bases from J, with 14 bases in between. Germline V gives CDR1 MNHEY, CDR2 SVGEGT. The CDR3 is 14 amino acids.

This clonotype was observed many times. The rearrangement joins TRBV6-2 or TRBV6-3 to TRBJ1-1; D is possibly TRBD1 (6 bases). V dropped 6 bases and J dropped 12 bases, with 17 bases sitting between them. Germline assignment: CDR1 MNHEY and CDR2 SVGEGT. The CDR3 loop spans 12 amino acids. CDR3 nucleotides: TGTGCCAGCAGACCAACTACAGGGAGGTCTTTCTTT. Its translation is CASRPTTGRSFF.

The DNA of the CDR3 is TGTGCCAGCAGTGAAGCTGGCAGGGAGAAAGCTTTCTTT. Encoded protein: CASSEAGREKAFF. The chain is built from TRBV25-1 and TRBJ1-1; tentative D call: TRBD1 (5 bases). From germline, CDR1 is MGHDK and CDR2 SYGVNS. Between the trimmed V and J ends, which lost 2 bases and 9 bases, there was a span of 13 bases. This CDR3 region has 13 residues.

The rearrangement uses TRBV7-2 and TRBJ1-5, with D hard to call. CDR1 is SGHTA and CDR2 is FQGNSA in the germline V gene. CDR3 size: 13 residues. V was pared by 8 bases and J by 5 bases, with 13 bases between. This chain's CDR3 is CASGPKGYQPQHF. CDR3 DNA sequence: TGTGCCAGCGGGCCCAAGGGATATCAGCCCCAGCATTTT.

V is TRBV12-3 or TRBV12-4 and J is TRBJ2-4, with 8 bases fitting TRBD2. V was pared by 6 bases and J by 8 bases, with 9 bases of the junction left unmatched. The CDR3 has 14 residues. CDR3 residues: CASSPGLGLDIQYF. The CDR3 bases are TGTGCCAGCAGCCCGGGACTAGGTTTAGACATTCAGTACTTC.

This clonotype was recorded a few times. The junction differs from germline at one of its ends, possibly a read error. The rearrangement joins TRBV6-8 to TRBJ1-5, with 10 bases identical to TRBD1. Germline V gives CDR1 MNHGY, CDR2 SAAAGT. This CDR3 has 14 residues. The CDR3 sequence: CGSTQTGGDQPQHF. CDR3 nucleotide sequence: TGTGGCAGCACCCAGACAGGGGGCGATCAGCCCCAGCATTTT.

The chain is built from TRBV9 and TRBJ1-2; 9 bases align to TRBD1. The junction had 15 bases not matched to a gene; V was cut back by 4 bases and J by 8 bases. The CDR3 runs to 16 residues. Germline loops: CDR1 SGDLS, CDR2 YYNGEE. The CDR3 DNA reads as TGTGCCAGCAGCACCCGCGGGGACAGGGCACTACAGGGCTACACCTTC. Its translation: CASSTRGDRALQGYTF.

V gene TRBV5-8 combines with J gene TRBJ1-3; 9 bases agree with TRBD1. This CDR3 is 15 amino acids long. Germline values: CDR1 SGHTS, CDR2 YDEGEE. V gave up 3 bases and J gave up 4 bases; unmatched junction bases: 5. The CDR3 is CASSWTGAGGNTIYF. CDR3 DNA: TGTGCCAGCAGCTGGACAGGGGCAGGGGGAAACACCATATATTTT.

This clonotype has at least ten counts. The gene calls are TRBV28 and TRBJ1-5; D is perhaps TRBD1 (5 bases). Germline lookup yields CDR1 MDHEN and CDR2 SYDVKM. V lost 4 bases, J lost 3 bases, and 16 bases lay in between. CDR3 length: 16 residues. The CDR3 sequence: CASSWEGVSLNQPQHF. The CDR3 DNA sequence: TGTGCCAGCAGTTGGGAAGGGGTCTCGCTCAATCAGCCCCAGCATTTT.

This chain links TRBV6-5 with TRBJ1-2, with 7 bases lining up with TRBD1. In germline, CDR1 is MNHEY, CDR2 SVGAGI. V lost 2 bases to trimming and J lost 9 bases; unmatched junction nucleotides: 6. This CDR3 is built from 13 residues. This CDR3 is CASSYEAGGSYTF. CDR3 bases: TGTGCCAGCAGTTACGAGGCAGGGGGAAGCTACACCTTC.